This is a list of T cell receptor beta chains from one sample in a study of human T cells and chemical hapten exposure. Each CDR3 protein gets one entry after TCRdb re-called the RACE reads with MiXCR. The sample records 340,000 or so distinct CDR3 sequences, under 9% being singletons. This specimen was whole blood, taken in connection with sensitization to the hapten diphenylcyclopropenone (DPC). These receptors all come from a woman aged 18-29 years with alopecia areata. Some clones in this sample may be carry-over from other donors' samples. Both conserved end residues are trimmed from each CDR3. The listing skips clone size in some rows; elsewhere it reads once, few, many or a size class.

clone_size	v_call	j_call	cdr3_aa
-	TRBV6-6	TRBJ1-6	ASSIPGQGRMGNSPLH
-	TRBV5-1	TRBJ2-3	ASSLAWGVPSTDTQY
-	TRBV7-2	TRBJ1-1	ASSTLTGKTEAF
-	TRBV20-1	TRBJ1-2	SAAPGGAGGYT
few	TRBV6-1	TRBJ2-5	ASSPGTARETQY
many	TRBV12-3/TRBV12-4	TRBJ1-6	ASSSGTANSPLH
few	TRBV14	TRBJ1-6	ASSHSNSPLH
many	TRBV27	TRBJ2-7	ASSPVYGRTDEQY
-	TRBV3-1	TRBJ2-5	ASSQEGLAGPY
few	TRBV6-5	TRBJ2-7	ASSYSGGPWEQY
many	TRBV7-2	TRBJ1-4	ASSQGAGGSEKLF
many	TRBV10-3	TRBJ2-3	AISERGSSTDTQY
few	TRBV6-5	TRBJ1-3	ASSYSQFSGNTIY
many	TRBV7-2	TRBJ2-1	ASSLIGTGVYSYNEQF
-	TRBV24-1	TRBJ2-2	ATSAGGGRSGELF
few	TRBV4-2	TRBJ2-3	ASSGLGRKSTDTQY
-	TRBV6-5	TRBJ1-1	ASSYSIAGLEAF
-	TRBV6-2/TRBV6-3	TRBJ2-1	ASSLGPEASVYNEQF
few	TRBV6-5	TRBJ2-4	ASSYAASAKNIQY
many	TRBV2	TRBJ2-3	ASGAALGPTDTQY
-	TRBV20-1	TRBJ2-7	SVGLAGTYEQY
-	TRBV6-2/TRBV6-3	TRBJ2-3	ASSYSLAGTDTQY
-	TRBV20-1	TRBJ2-2	SARRGDGGELF
-	TRBV7-2	TRBJ2-5	ASSPPGLAGGQETQY
few	TRBV25-1	TRBJ2-7	ASSATGSPHSYEQY
few	TRBV2	TRBJ1-2	ASMRQVGLGAGYT
-	TRBV7-9	TRBJ1-2	ASSISGATLDGYT
many	TRBV6-5	TRBJ2-7	ASSPGFGGEGAYEQY
many	TRBV6-1	TRBJ2-1	ASSVPSPYNEQF
many	TRBV29-1	TRBJ2-5	SVAQDRAGGSRETQY
-	TRBV29-1	TRBJ1-1	SVYRPVNTEAF
-	TRBV6-5	TRBJ1-4	ASSSRGEKLF
once	TRBV7-9	TRBJ2-6	ASSFGFSGANVLT
many	TRBV4-2	TRBJ1-5	ASSQAPGGQPQH
-	TRBV14	TRBJ1-2	ASSQVGRDFYYGYT
few	TRBV12-3/TRBV12-4	TRBJ1-1	ASSFAGHNTEAF
few	TRBV9	TRBJ2-3	ASSVSDYPSDTQY
many	TRBV20-1	TRBJ2-7	SARDVQGAYEQY
many	TRBV28	TRBJ2-5	ASSWGQGIQETQY
few	TRBV5-6	TRBJ2-4	ASSFRDRGAKNIQY
-	TRBV4-1	TRBJ1-5	ASSLIPGTPTLNQPQH
many	TRBV6-5	TRBJ2-4	ASSYSIGLAKNIQY
few	TRBV25-1	TRBJ2-1	ASSEYRLAGGNEQF
-	TRBV6-5	TRBJ2-3	ASSSSSPQGTDTQY
few	TRBV28	TRBJ2-4	ASSPSDSVLAKNIQY
few	TRBV6-5	TRBJ2-4	ASSYSRTGALGIQY
-	TRBV20-1	TRBJ2-7	SARESRTYEQY
many	TRBV4-2	TRBJ2-1	ASSPERSTSGQPNEQF